Shown below are 23 T cell receptor beta chains from a single sample sequenced in a study of blood T cells in healthy people across ages. Through a sample-barcoded 5' primer and a J-beta primer mix, a second PCR was run for roughly 6 to 11 cycles. In TCRdb, the 5' RACE reads were re-called with MiXCR into one record per CDR3 protein. This sample has about 1.5 million distinct CDR3 sequences; approximately 43% occur once, and the top ten carry less than 5%. The sample taken for sequencing was blood. The source is a woman aged 18 to 35 in good health.

In its sample, this clonotype was seen a few times. The chain joins TRBV2 to TRBJ2-6; the match to TRBD2 covers 7 bases. CDR3 length: 16 amino acids. Germline-derived CDR1 and CDR2 are SNHLY and FYNNEI. The trim removed 6 bases at V and 2 bases at J, leaving 7 bases unmatched. The CDR3 DNA follows: TGTGCCAGCAGATATAGACTAGCAGCTGGGGCCAACGTCCTGACTTTC. Translation: CASRYRLAAGANVLTF.

The chain uses TRBV7-2 and TRBJ2-7; tentatively, D is TRBD1 or TRBD2 (5 bases each). Trimming shortened V by 3 bases and J by 7 bases, and 13 bases separated the two germline ends. The germline CDR1 and CDR2 sequences are SGHTA and FQGNSA. There are 13 residues in the CDR3. The CDR3 protein is CASSLGPQNEQYF. The CDR3 nucleotides read TGTGCCAGCAGCTTGGGACCCCAGAATGAGCAGTACTTC.

This rearrangement joins TRBV20-1 to TRBJ2-7, with 10 bases aligning to TRBD2. V lost 1 base and J lost 5; bases outside the gene matches: 20. The CDR3 spans 19 residues. CDR1 and CDR2 from the germline V gene are DFQATT and SNEGSKA (reference sequence). The CDR3, as DNA: TGCAGTGCTAGAGCCCTCCCGGGACTAGCGCCAATCTCTCGCCACGAGCAGTACTTC. Encoded protein: CSARALPGLAPISRHEQYF.

This clonotype was picked up a small number of times. The chain combines TRBV4-1 with TRBJ1-6; the match to TRBD1 covers 7 bases. CDR1 and CDR2 (germline): MGHRA, YSYEKL. With V trimmed by 6 bases and J by 10 bases, 12 bases remained unmatched. CDR3 length: 15 residues. The CDR3 spells CASRGIRQGRSPLHF. The CDR3 DNA follows: TGCGCCAGCAGGGGTATCCGACAGGGTCGATCACCCCTCCACTTT.

This clonotype was seen more than once but under ten times. The chain joins TRBV7-2 to TRBJ2-1; D remains ambiguous. This CDR3 comprises 14 residues. V gave up 7 bases and J gave up 0 bases, with 10 bases separating them. Looked up from germline, CDR1 is SGHTA and CDR2 is FQGNSA. CDR3 DNA: TGTGCCAGCACCCCGTCCAGCTCCTACAATGAGCAGTTCTTC. Translating it yields CASTPSSSYNEQFF.

The V and J genes are TRBV24-1 and TRBJ2-7; TRBD1 matches at 9 bases. V dropped 5 bases and J dropped 6; count of bases not matched to a gene: 7. This CDR3 region has 14 residues. Germline values: CDR1 KGHDR, CDR2 SFDVKD. The CDR3 nucleotides are TGTGCCACCAGTGGTACGGGACAGGGCGGCGAGCAGTACTTC. As protein: CATSGTGQGGEQYF.

The V and J genes are TRBV2 and TRBJ2-1; maybe TRBD2 (5 bases). Trimming stripped 3 bases from V and 3 bases from J, with 12 bases between. In germline, CDR1 is SNHLY, CDR2 FYNNEI. The CDR3 spans 15 residues. In nucleotides, the CDR3 is TGTGCCAGCAGTGAGCGGGTTAATCTCTACAATGAGCAGTTCTTC. Protein: CASSERVNLYNEQFF. Looking up the rest from reference TRBV2 and TRBJ2-1 gives the full variable domain: EPEVTQTPSHQVTQMGQEVILRCVPISNHLYFYWYRQILGQKVEFLVSFYNNEISEKSEIFDDQFSVERPDGSNFTLKIRSTKLEDSAMYFCASSERVNLYNEQFFGPGTRLTVL.

J is TRBJ2-2 and V is TRBV6-6, with TRBD1 as a possible D gene (6 bases). CDR3 length: 15 residues. V was clipped by 5 bases and J by 3 bases, with 13 bases between them. Looked up from germline, CDR1 is MNHNY and CDR2 is SVGAGI (reference sequence). The CDR3 nucleotides are TGTGCCAGCAGTCCCGGGACACGAGACACCGGGGAGCTGTTTTTT. This codes for CASSPGTRDTGELFF.

The V call is TRBV15, the J call TRBJ1-1; D is ambiguous. Trimming cost V 4 bases and J 4 bases, with 7 bases left between them. The length of the CDR3 is 12 residues. The germline CDR1 and CDR2 sequences are LNHNV and YYDKDF (reference sequence). Here the CDR3 reads CATSKYGTEAFF. CDR3 nucleotides: TGTGCCACCAGCAAATACGGCACTGAAGCTTTCTTT.

CDR3 nucleotides: TGCAGCGTTGGGGTTTTGGGGGACCTCTACAATGAGCAGTACTTC. Protein sequence: CSVGVLGDLYNEQYF. This rearrangement joins TRBV29-1 to TRBJ2-5; perhaps D is TRBD1 or TRBD2 (5 bases each). CDR3 length equals 15 residues. V was shortened by 4 bases and J by 11 bases, with 26 bases between the two germline ends. CDR1 is SQVTM, CDR2 ANQGSEA, per germline.

The V gene is TRBV19, the J gene TRBJ2-7, with a possible D match to TRBD2 (6 bases). V gave up 3 bases and J gave up 6 bases, with 12 bases separating them. Germline V gene data show CDR1 as LNHDA and CDR2 as SQIVND (reference sequence). This CDR3 has 13 amino acids. This CDR3 reads CASSIGGGGEQYF. Here the CDR3 DNA reads TGTGCCAGTAGTATTGGTGGGGGAGGCGAGCAGTACTTC.

This clonotype was seen only a few times. This chain uses TRBV11-2 with TRBJ2-1, with D perhaps given as TRBD1 or TRBD2 (5 bases each). V lost 0 bases and J lost 9, with 21 bases in between. In germline, CDR1 is SGHAT, CDR2 FQNNGV. This CDR3 spans 17 amino acids. CDR3 loop: CASSLDGTSGARGEQFF. The CDR3 DNA follows: TGTGCCAGCAGCTTAGATGGAACTAGTGGGGCGAGGGGTGAGCAGTTCTTC.

There are a few counts of this clonotype. The CDR3 coding sequence is TGCGCCAGCAGCTTGGACCAGGGGACAAAAAACATTCAGTACTTC. Translated: CASSLDQGTKNIQYF. The chain joins TRBV5-1 to TRBJ2-4; TRBD1 is a possible D gene (6 bases). Trimming took 0 bases from V and 4 from J, leaving 11 bases between them. CDR1 is SGHRS, CDR2 YFSETQ, per germline. This CDR3 has 15 amino acids. The whole variable domain, filled in from reference TRBV5-1 and TRBJ2-4, reads KAGVTQTPRYLIKTRGQQVTLSCSPISGHRSVSWYQQTPGQGLQFLFEYFSETQRNKGNFPGRFSGRQFSNSRSEMNVSTLELGDSALYLCASSLDQGTKNIQYFGAGTRLSVL.

The CDR3 coding sequence is TGTGCCACCAGCAGCTTACGGGGTGAGCAGTACTTC. It translates to CATSSLRGEQYF. V usage is TRBV15 and J usage is TRBJ2-5; tentative D call: TRBD2 (5 bases). This CDR3 comprises 12 residues. V was clipped by 3 bases and J by 11 bases, with 13 bases between them. Germline values: CDR1 LNHNV, CDR2 YYDKDF (reference sequence).

This clonotype showed up just a few times. The chain combines TRBV7-2 with TRBJ1-2, with TRBD1 as a possible D gene (6 bases). Trimming took 1 base from V and 4 from J, leaving 16 bases between them. The CDR3 consists of 16 residues. Looked up from germline, CDR1 is SGHTA and CDR2 is FQGNSA. The CDR3 is CASSLESGRGGYGYTF. In DNA, the CDR3 is TGTGCCAGCAGCTTAGAGTCGGGCAGGGGCGGCTATGGCTACACCTTC. Looking up the rest from reference TRBV7-2 and TRBJ1-2 gives the full variable domain: GAGVSQSPSNKVTEKGKDVELRCDPISGHTALYWYRQSLGQGLEFLIYFQGNSAPDKSGLPSDRFSAERTGGSVSTLTIQRTQQEDSAVYLCASSLESGRGGYGYTFGSGTRLTVV.

The CDR3 protein is CAISDSSGRGWEQYF. CDR3 bases: TGTGCCATCAGTGATTCTAGCGGGAGAGGTTGGGAGCAGTACTTC. The rearrangement links TRBV10-3 to TRBJ2-7; 10 nucleotides agree with TRBD2. The CDR3 runs 15 residues. Germline lookup yields CDR1 ENHRY and CDR2 SYGVKD. The ends lost 3 bases at V and 7 bases at J; junction bases unmatched: 9.

Only a few counts were recorded for this clonotype. The V call is TRBV12-3 or TRBV12-4, the J call TRBJ1-4, with 9 bases identical to TRBD1. CDR3 size: 15 residues. V lost 6 bases to trimming and J lost 7 bases; unmatched junction nucleotides: 9. CDR3 loop: CASRPPGQGGEKLFF. The CDR3, as DNA: TGTGCCAGCAGACCCCCGGGACAGGGCGGTGAAAAACTGTTTTTT.

This clonotype was detected a few times. The chain uses TRBV28 and TRBJ1-1; no firm D call. The length of the CDR3 is 14 residues. Trimming pared 4 bases from V and 4 bases from J, leaving 13 bases between. From germline, CDR1 is MDHEN and CDR2 SYDVKM. DNA of the CDR3: TGTGCCAGCAGTTCCACCGGGTCCCTCACTGAAGCTTTCTTT. It encodes CASSSTGSLTEAFF.

V is TRBV5-1 and J is TRBJ2-3; 15 bases agree with TRBD2. The CDR3 extends over 19 amino acids. Germline-derived CDR1 and CDR2 are SGHRS and YFSETQ. Trimming at V came to 4 bases and at J to 0 bases, leaving 9 bases not matched to a gene. CDR3 region: CASSPPGLAGGRSTDTQYF. CDR3 bases: TGCGCCAGCAGCCCCCCGGGACTAGCGGGAGGAAGAAGCACAGATACGCAGTATTTT. Filled out from reference TRBV5-1 and TRBJ2-3, the complete variable domain reads KAGVTQTPRYLIKTRGQQVTLSCSPISGHRSVSWYQQTPGQGLQFLFEYFSETQRNKGNFPGRFSGRQFSNSRSEMNVSTLELGDSALYLCASSPPGLAGGRSTDTQYFGPGTRLTVL.

This clonotype was counted between two and nine times. J is TRBJ1-1 and V is TRBV20-1; maybe TRBD1 (5 bases). Germline V gene data show CDR1 as DFQATT and CDR2 as SNEGSKA (reference sequence). V lost 6 bases and J 4 bases, leaving 15 bases between the germline ends. The CDR3 spans 13 residues. The CDR3 here is CSAAGQGITEAFF. For the CDR3, the DNA is TGCAGTGCCGCTGGACAAGGAATCACTGAAGCTTTCTTT.

This clonotype appeared a few times. The chain carries TRBV12-3 or TRBV12-4 and TRBJ2-7; D may correspond to TRBD1 or TRBD2 (5 bases each). The CDR3 is 13 residues long. V lost 6 bases and J 4 bases, leaving 13 bases between the germline ends. The CDR3 region has the DNA TGTGCCAGCAGGTCCGGGACCCCGTACGAGCAGTACTTC. It encodes CASRSGTPYEQYF.

The chain carries TRBV4-2 and TRBJ2-1, with D perhaps given as TRBD1 or TRBD2 (5 bases each). CDR3 length: 16 amino acids. Trimming pared 5 bases from V and 13 bases from J, leaving 27 bases between. CDR1 and CDR2 from the germline V gene are LGHNA and YNFKEQ. CDR3 region: CASSSLSGRIQETQFF. In nucleotides, the CDR3 is TGTGCCAGCAGCTCACTGTCGGGACGGATACAGGAGACCCAGTTCTTC.

This clonotype was seen repeatedly, ten times or more. This chain connects TRBV7-2 to TRBJ2-3, with 13 bases matching TRBD2. Germline CDR1 and CDR2: SGHTA and FQGNSA. This CDR3 region has 17 residues. The junction had 9 bases not matched to a gene; V was cut back by 4 bases and J by 5 bases. The CDR3 sequence: CASSSWTSGGGKDTQYF. In nucleotides, the CDR3 is TGTGCCAGCAGCTCCTGGACTAGCGGGGGCGGGAAAGATACGCAGTATTTT.